This T cell receptor (beta chain) was sequenced in a study of T cell responses to AZD1222 COVID-19 vaccine. Whole-study findings and limits: Seropositive AZD1222 recipients at baseline numbered only 5 or 6. Mostly white British, mostly female donors; authors suggested clonal diversity may be underestimated.

V was shortened by 6 bases and J by 3 bases, with 12 bases between the two germline ends. Per the germline V gene, CDR1 is LNHDA and CDR2 is SQIVND (reference sequence). This CDR3 spans 13 amino acids. Regarding this clone: The antigen is not known.

Measured with immunoSEQ multiplex PCR; TCRdb has only the in-frame clones, and not every one. The sample includes over 100,000 clones, roughly 88% of them seen just once. V and J are TRBV19 and TRBJ2-7; possible D gene TRBD2, 5 bases. This material consisted of peripheral blood, taken on day 0 of AZD1222 vaccination. The sequence derives from an adult in good health. The CDR3 loop is CASRDGGGYEQYF. The CDR3, as DNA: TGTGCCAGTAGGGACGGAGGTGGCTACGAGCAGTACTTC. The complete variable domain, with remaining parts taken from reference TRBV19 and TRBJ2-7, reads DGGITQSPKYLFRKEGQNVTLSCEQNLNHDAMYWYRQDPGQGLRLIYYSQIVNDFQKGDIAEGYSVSREKKESFPLTVTSAQKNPTAFYLCASRDGGGYEQYFGPGTRLTVT.